A single count supports the clone carrying this T cell receptor (beta chain). These data originate in a study of shared clonotypes between healthy human individuals. Naive CD8 cells comprised CD45RO-negative, CCR7-positively selected cells, excluding terminally differentiated effector memory CD45RA+ cells. TCRdb keeps only in-frame clones here, not all; method: immunoSEQ multiplex PCR. The sample comprises roughly 890,000 clones, almost 95% of which are singletons, and less than 25% rests with the top ten. The germline V gene encodes CDR1 SNHLY and CDR2 FYNNEI. J lost 0 bases, V lost 4 bases, and 5 bases had no gene match. This CDR3 is 16 amino acids long.

This TCR was recovered from a man in his thirties or forties in good health. Material for sequencing was naive CD8+ T cells sorted from blood. J is TRBJ2-2 and V is TRBV2; TRBD2 matches at 7 bases. CDR3 DNA: TGTGCCAGCAGTGTGACGGGAGGCACGAACACCGGGGAGCTGTTTTTT. Protein product: CASSVTGGTNTGELFF.